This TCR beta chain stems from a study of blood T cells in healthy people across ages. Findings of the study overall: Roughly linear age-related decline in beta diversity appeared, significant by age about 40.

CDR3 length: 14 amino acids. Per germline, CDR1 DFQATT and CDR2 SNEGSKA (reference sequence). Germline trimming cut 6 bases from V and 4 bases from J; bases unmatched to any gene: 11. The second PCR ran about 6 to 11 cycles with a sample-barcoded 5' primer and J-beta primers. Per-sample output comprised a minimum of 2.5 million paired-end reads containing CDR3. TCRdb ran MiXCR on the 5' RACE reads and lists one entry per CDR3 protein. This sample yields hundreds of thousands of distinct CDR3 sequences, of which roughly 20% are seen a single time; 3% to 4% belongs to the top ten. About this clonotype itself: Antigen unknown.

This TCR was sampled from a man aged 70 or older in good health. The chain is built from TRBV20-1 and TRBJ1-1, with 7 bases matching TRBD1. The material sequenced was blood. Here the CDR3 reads CSATRQGGSTEAFF. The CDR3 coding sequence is TGCAGTGCCACAAGACAGGGTGGTAGCACTGAAGCTTTCTTT.